This T cell receptor beta chain was obtained from a study of CD8 T cells in ankylosing spondylitis. Study-wide results and caveats: Both synovial fluid and blood in reactive arthritis had previously been reported to carry some motif variants. Disease-linked clones bore a CD8+ phenotype and were relatively rare in peripheral blood.

MiXCR, applied by TCRdb to the 5' RACE reads, yields one record per CDR3 protein. The table includes roughly 280,000 distinct CDR3 sequences, around 20% detected once. A single count supports this clonotype. Its antigen is unknown. V lost 1 base and J lost 6; bases outside the gene matches: 2. CDR1 is SEHNR, CDR2 FQNEAQ, per germline (reference sequence). The CDR3 totals 15 residues. The chain links TRBV7-9 to TRBJ1-6; 8 bases align to TRBD1. The source material was blood, either unsorted or a sorted T cell fraction (not recorded which). This clonotype was sampled from a male donor with ankylosing spondylitis or in good health (not recorded which). The CDR3 loop is CASSLGQGINSPLHF. The CDR3 DNA follows: TGTGCCAGCAGCTTAGGACAGGGGATTAATTCACCCCTCCACTTT.